This T cell receptor beta chain emerged from a study of T cell repertoires in cytomegalovirus infection. Study-wide context: Public TCR beta signatures provided an indication of both CMV infection and a matching HLA type. The study, taken as a whole, reports: Public TCR beta family frequency separated CMV-and-HLA carriers, including in an independent cohort. Within the response measured ex vivo, HLA-C-restricted CMV-specific TCR beta clonotypes were dominant.

A note on this clonotype: The target antigen is unknown.

Using its own MiXCR run on the reads, TCRdb lists one record per CDR3 protein. The sample lists roughly 600,000 distinct CDR3 sequences; 20% to 30% were seen once. CDR3 length: 14 residues. V was pared by 0 bases and J by 3 bases, with 9 bases between. CDR1 and CDR2 (germline): ENHRY, SYGVKD. Sample: CD8+ T cells from PBMCs. The TCR originated in a human donor in good health (CMV status not recorded). Some clones in this sample may be carry-over from other donors' samples. The chain employs TRBV10-3 and TRBJ2-7; unclear D gene. DNA of the CDR3: TGTGCCATCAGTGAGTCGCTGGCCTACTACGAGCAGTACGTC. Amino acids: CAISESLAYYEQYV.